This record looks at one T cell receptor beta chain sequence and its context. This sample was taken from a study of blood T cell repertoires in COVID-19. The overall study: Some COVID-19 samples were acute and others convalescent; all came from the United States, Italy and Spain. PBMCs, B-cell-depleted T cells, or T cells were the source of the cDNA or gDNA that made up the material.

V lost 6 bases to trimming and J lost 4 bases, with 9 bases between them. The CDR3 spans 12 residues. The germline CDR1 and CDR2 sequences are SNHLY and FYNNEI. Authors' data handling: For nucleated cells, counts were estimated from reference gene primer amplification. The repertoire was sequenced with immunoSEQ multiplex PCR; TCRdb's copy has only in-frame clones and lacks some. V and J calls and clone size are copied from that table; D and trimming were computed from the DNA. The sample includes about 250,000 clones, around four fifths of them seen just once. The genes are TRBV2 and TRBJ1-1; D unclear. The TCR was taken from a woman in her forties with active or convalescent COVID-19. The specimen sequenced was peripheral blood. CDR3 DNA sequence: TGTGCCAGCAGGGAGGAGGTCACTGAAGCTTTCTTT. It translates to CASREEVTEAFF.